Below, one T cell receptor beta chain is given with its context. The germline V gene encodes CDR1 LNHDA and CDR2 SQIVND (reference sequence). The CDR3 contains 14 residues. Trimming left V 5 bases short and J 7 bases short, with 18 bases between. This record belongs to a study of T cell changes during pregnancy in multiple sclerosis. The protocol was immunoSEQ multiplex PCR, while the TCRdb copy is restricted to in-frame clones and leaves out a portion. The sample records roughly 48,000 clones, 88% being singletons. The chain recombines TRBV19 with TRBJ2-7; possibly TRBD2 for D (6 bases). The source is a female donor with multiple sclerosis, enrolled in a pregnancy study. Material: CD4+ T cells from peripheral blood mononuclear cells, obtained in the second trimester of pregnancy. This CDR3 is CASSPSRDSGEQYF. The DNA of the CDR3 is TGTGCCAGTAGTCCCTCTCGGGACTCCGGAGAGCAGTACTTC.